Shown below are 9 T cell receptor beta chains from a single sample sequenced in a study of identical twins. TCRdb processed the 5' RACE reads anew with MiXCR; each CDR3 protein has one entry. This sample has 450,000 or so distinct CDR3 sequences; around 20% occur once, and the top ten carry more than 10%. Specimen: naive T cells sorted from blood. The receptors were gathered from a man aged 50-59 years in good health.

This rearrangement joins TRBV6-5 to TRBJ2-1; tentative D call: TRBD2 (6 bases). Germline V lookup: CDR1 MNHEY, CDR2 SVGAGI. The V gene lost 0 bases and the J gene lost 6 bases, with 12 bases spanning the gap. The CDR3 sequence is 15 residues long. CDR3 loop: CASSYSGTGANEQFF. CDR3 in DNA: TGTGCCAGCAGTTACTCCGGGACTGGGGCCAATGAGCAGTTCTTC.

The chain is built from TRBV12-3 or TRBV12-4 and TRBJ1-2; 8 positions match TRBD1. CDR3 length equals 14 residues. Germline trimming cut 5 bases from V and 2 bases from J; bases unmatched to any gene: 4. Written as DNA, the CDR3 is TGTGCCAGCAGTCTCCGGACAGGGAACTATGGCTACACCTTC. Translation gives CASSLRTGNYGYTF.

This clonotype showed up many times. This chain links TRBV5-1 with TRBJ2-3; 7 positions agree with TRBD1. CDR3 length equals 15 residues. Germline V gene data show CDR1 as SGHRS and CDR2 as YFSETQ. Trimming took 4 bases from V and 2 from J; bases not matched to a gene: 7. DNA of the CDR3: TGCGCCAGCAGCACCGGACAGGTAGTCACAGATACGCAGTATTTT. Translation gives CASSTGQVVTDTQYF.

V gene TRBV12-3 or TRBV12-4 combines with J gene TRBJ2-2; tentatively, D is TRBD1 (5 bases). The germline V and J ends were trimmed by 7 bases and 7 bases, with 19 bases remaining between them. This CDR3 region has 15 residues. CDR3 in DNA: TGTGCCAGCACCCGAACTTTGGACATGAGCGGGGAGCTGTTTTTT. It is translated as CASTRTLDMSGELFF.

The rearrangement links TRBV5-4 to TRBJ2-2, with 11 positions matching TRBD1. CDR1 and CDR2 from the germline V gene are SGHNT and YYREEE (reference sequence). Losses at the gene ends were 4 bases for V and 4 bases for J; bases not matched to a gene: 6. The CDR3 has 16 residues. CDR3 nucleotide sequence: TGTGCCAGCAGCGACGGGACAGGGGGAGTCACCGGGGAGCTGTTTTTT. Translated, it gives CASSDGTGGVTGELFF.

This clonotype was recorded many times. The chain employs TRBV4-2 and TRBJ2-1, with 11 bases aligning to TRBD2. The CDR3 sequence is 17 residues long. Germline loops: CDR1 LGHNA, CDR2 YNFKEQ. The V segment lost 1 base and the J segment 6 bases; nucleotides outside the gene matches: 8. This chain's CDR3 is CASSQGVGLAATNEQFF. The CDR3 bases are TGTGCCAGCAGCCAAGGAGTGGGACTAGCGGCAACCAATGAGCAGTTCTTC.

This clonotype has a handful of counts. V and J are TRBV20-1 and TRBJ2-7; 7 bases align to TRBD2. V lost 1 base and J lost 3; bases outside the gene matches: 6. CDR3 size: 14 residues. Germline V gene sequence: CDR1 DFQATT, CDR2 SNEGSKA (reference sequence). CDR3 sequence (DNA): TGCAGTGCTAGAGTAAGAGCGGGACTCTACGAGCAGTACTTC. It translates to CSARVRAGLYEQYF.

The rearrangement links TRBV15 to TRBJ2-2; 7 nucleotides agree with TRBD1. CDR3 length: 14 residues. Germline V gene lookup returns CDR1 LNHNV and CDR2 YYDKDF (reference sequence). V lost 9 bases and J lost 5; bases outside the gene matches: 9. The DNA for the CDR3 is TGTGCCACGGGGACGAGGGGGCGAACCGGGGAGCTGTTTTTT. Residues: CATGTRGRTGELFF.

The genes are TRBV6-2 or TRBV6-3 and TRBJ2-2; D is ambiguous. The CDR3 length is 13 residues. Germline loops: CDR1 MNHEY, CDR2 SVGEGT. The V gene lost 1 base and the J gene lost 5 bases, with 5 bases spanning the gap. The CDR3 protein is CASSYWGTGELFF. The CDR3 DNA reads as TGTGCCAGCAGTTACTGGGGAACCGGGGAGCTGTTTTTT.